These 27 T cell receptor beta chains originate from one sample sequenced in a study of siplizumab effects on memory and regulatory T cells. TCRdb's table, derived via immunoSEQ multiplex PCR, lists solely in-frame clones and lacks some. The sample gives 95,000 to 100,000 clones, approximately 91% of which show up once; approximately 12% is in the top ten. Specimen: non-Treg CD4+ T cells sorted from blood. These receptors were collected from a human donor in good health.

DNA of the CDR3: TGTGCCAGCAGCCGCCACGCGAACACTGAAGCTTTCTTT. Encoded protein: CASSRHANTEAFF. This sequence joins TRBV7-3 and TRBJ1-1, with D hard to call. Per germline, CDR1 SGHTA and CDR2 FQGTGA. V was trimmed by 5 bases and J by 1 base, leaving 8 bases between them. The CDR3 covers 13 residues.

V and J are TRBV5-6 and TRBJ2-7; the match to TRBD1 covers 7 bases. Germline CDR1 and CDR2: SGHDT and YYEEEE. Trimming took 0 bases from V and 2 from J; bases not matched to a gene: 2. This CDR3 is built from 14 residues. CDR3 protein: CASSLVTGAYEQYF. Written as DNA, the CDR3 is TGTGCCAGCAGCTTGGTTACAGGGGCCTACGAGCAGTACTTC.

The chain uses TRBV7-2 and TRBJ1-3; D may be TRBD1 (5 bases). The CDR3 consists of 14 residues. The ends were cut back, 6 bases at V and 0 bases at J, with 9 bases in the middle. The germline V gene has CDR1 SGHTA and CDR2 FQGNSA. The chain's CDR3 is CASRDTHSGNTIYF. The CDR3 nucleotides read TGTGCCAGCAGGGACACCCACTCTGGAAACACCATATATTTT. The complete variable domain, with remaining parts taken from reference TRBV7-2 and TRBJ1-3, reads GAGVSQSPSNKVTEKGKDVELRCDPISGHTALYWYRQSLGQGLEFLIYFQGNSAPDKSGLPSDRFSAERTGGSVSTLTIQRTQQEDSAVYLCASRDTHSGNTIYFGEGSWLTVV.

V gene TRBV19 combines with J gene TRBJ1-1; TRBD1 is a possible D gene (6 bases). With 8 bases removed from V and 3 bases from J, the gap between germline ends came to 16 bases. The V gene's germline CDR1 is LNHDA and CDR2 SQIVND (reference sequence). CDR3 length: 14 amino acids. The DNA of the CDR3 is TGTGCCAGTTCCTACAGGGAGCCACACACTGAAGCTTTCTTT. This translates into CASSYREPHTEAFF.

The rearrangement joins TRBV5-4 to TRBJ2-1; 10 bases align to TRBD2. V was clipped by 4 bases and J by 4 bases; unmatched bases: 5. CDR1 and CDR2 from the germline V gene are SGHNT and YYREEE (reference sequence). The CDR3 totals 15 residues. This CDR3 reads CASSPGLAEYNEQFF. DNA for the CDR3: TGTGCCAGCAGCCCCGGACTAGCGGAATACAATGAGCAGTTCTTC.

The CDR3 sequence: CASSFVGLNQPQHF. As DNA, the CDR3 is TGTGCCAGCAGCTTCGTGGGCCTTAATCAGCCCCAGCATTTT. The chain uses TRBV5-6 and TRBJ1-5; no clear D gene. With 2 bases removed from V and 4 bases from J, the gap between germline ends came to 10 bases. The CDR3 sequence is 14 residues long. Germline V gene lookup returns CDR1 SGHDT and CDR2 YYEEEE. The complete variable domain, with remaining parts taken from reference TRBV5-6 and TRBJ1-5, reads DAGVTQSPTHLIKTRGQQVTLRCSPKSGHDTVSWYQQALGQGPQFIFQYYEEEERQRGNFPDRFSGHQFPNYSSELNVNALLLGDSALYLCASSFVGLNQPQHFGDGTRLSIL.

The chain links TRBV6-1 to TRBJ1-5; D may be TRBD1 (5 bases). Germline V gene data show CDR1 as MNHNS and CDR2 as SASEGT. CDR3 length equals 13 residues. Deletions cut 4 bases from V and 6 bases from J, with 10 bases between. Here the CDR3 reads CASSVRGSQPQHF. The CDR3 region has the DNA TGTGCCAGCAGTGTGAGGGGTTCTCAGCCCCAGCATTTT.

The rearrangement uses TRBV18 and TRBJ2-1, with D uncertain. The V gene lost 4 bases and the J gene lost 6 bases, with 4 bases spanning the gap. Germline assignment: CDR1 KGHSH and CDR2 LQKENI. The CDR3 is 11 amino acids. CDR3 protein: CASSLANEQFF. CDR3 sequence (DNA): TGTGCCAGCTCACTAGCCAATGAGCAGTTCTTC. Full variable domain (remainder filled in from reference TRBV18 and TRBJ2-1): NAGVMQNPRHLVRRRGQEARLRCSPMKGHSHVYWYRQLPEEGLKFMVYLQKENIIDESGMPKERFSAEFPKEGPSILRIQQVVRGDSAAYFCASSLANEQFFGPGTRLTVL.

V is TRBV5-1 and J is TRBJ2-1; 13 nucleotides agree with TRBD2. Trimming took 4 bases from V and 7 from J; bases not matched to a gene: 11. CDR3 size: 17 residues. Germline-derived CDR1 and CDR2 are SGHRS and YFSETQ. This CDR3 reads CASSLTTLGLAGNEQFF. CDR3 bases: TGCGCCAGCAGCCTCACAACCCTGGGACTAGCGGGGAATGAGCAGTTCTTC.

The rearrangement uses TRBV12-5 and TRBJ1-1, with 10 nucleotides matching TRBD1. The V segment lost 1 base and the J segment 2 bases; nucleotides outside the gene matches: 7. In germline, CDR1 is LGHNT, CDR2 FRNRAP. The CDR3 is 17 residues long. This chain's CDR3 is CASGLGLTGGVNTEAFF. Written as DNA, the CDR3 is TGTGCTAGTGGTTTGGGCCTGACAGGGGGCGTCAACACTGAAGCTTTCTTT.

The rearrangement joins TRBV11-2 to TRBJ2-7; D tentatively fits TRBD1 or TRBD2 (5 bases each). This CDR3 spans 15 amino acids. Trimming took off 1 base at V and 6 bases at J, with 16 bases between the two ends. The germline gives CDR1 SGHAT, CDR2 FQNNGV. DNA of the CDR3: TGTGCCAGCAGCTTAGGTGCACGAGGGGACGGCGAGCAGTACTTC. As protein: CASSLGARGDGEQYF.

On this clone itself: Compared with germline, one end of the junction differs, possibly owing to a read error. The chain is built from TRBV29-1 and TRBJ2-1; 11 bases match TRBD2. The CDR3 has 12 residues. The germline gives CDR1 SQVTM, CDR2 ANQGSEA. The CDR3 DNA sequence: TGCAGCATTCTAGCGGGAGGATCTGCCCCGGTCTTC. The encoded protein is CSILAGGSAPVF.

The rearrangement joins TRBV5-1 to TRBJ1-5; D gene ambiguous. Per the germline V gene, CDR1 is SGHRS and CDR2 is YFSETQ. V was trimmed by 2 bases and J by 9 bases, leaving 9 bases between them. The CDR3 consists of 12 residues. This CDR3 reads CASSLGEGPQHF. The CDR3 DNA sequence: TGCGCCAGCAGCTTAGGAGAGGGGCCCCAGCATTTT.

This sequence joins TRBV30 and TRBJ2-1; a possible D gene is TRBD2 (5 bases). Trimming pared 0 bases from V and 12 bases from J, leaving 12 bases between. Germline CDR1 and CDR2: GTSNPN and SVGIG (reference sequence). The CDR3 is made up of 12 amino acids. For the CDR3, the DNA is TGTGCCTGGAGTGTACGACTATCGGTGCAGTTCTTC. This gives the protein CAWSVRLSVQFF.

The chain joins TRBV19 to TRBJ2-1, with 13 bases identical to TRBD2. The CDR3 has 17 amino acids. J was trimmed by 2 bases and V by 5 bases; bases with no gene match: 6. CDR1 is LNHDA and CDR2 is SQIVND in the germline V gene (reference sequence). The CDR3 coding sequence is TGTGCCAGTAGTCCCAAGGGGACTAGCGGGACCTACAATGAGCAGTTCTTC. It yields the protein CASSPKGTSGTYNEQFF.

This clone was recorded only once. The CDR3 here is CASSLGLKETQYF. Here the CDR3 DNA reads TGTGCCAGCAGCTTAGGACTAAAAGAGACCCAGTACTTC. This chain connects TRBV7-2 to TRBJ2-5; TRBD2 might be the D (5 bases). The germline V gene encodes CDR1 SGHTA and CDR2 FQGNSA. The CDR3 contains 13 residues. Trimming took off 1 base at V and 3 bases at J, with 6 bases between the two ends.

The rearrangement joins TRBV12-5 to TRBJ2-7; either TRBD1 or TRBD2 may fit D (5 bases each). V was pared by 1 base and J by 12 bases, with 16 bases between. This CDR3 has 13 amino acids. Germline V CDR1 and CDR2: LGHNT, FRNRAP. CDR3 DNA sequence: TGTGCTAGTGGTTTGGGAGGGGAAACCCACCGGTACTTC. As protein: CASGLGGETHRYF.

This clone has only one observation. J is TRBJ2-1 and V is TRBV28, with 7 bases that match TRBD2. Trimming at V came to 8 bases and at J to 2 bases, leaving 6 bases not matched to a gene. The CDR3 spans 14 residues. Germline values: CDR1 MDHEN, CDR2 SYDVKM. The DNA for the CDR3 is TGTGCCAGCGAGCGGGGCGGGGCCTACAATGAGCAGTTCTTC. Its protein product is CASERGGAYNEQFF. The full variable domain, completed using reference TRBV28 and TRBJ2-1, is DVKVTQSSRYLVKRTGEKVFLECVQDMDHENMFWYRQDPGLGLRLIYFSYDVKMKEKGDIPEGYSVSREKKERFSLILESASTNQTSMYLCASERGGAYNEQFFGPGTRLTVL.

The CDR3 DNA is TGTGCCACGAAGGGGCCGTATAGCAATCAGCCCCAGCATTTT. Residues: CATKGPYSNQPQHF. V gene TRBV10-3 combines with J gene TRBJ1-5; D might be TRBD1 (5 bases). V lost 10 bases and J lost 0, with 13 bases in between. Germline CDR1 reads ENHRY; CDR2 reads SYGVKD. The length of the CDR3 is 14 residues.

This chain links TRBV5-1 with TRBJ1-5, with D perhaps TRBD1 (5 bases). The length of the CDR3 is 15 residues. V was cut by 4 bases and J by 4 bases, with 15 bases left in between. CDR1 SGHRS and CDR2 YFSETQ come from the germline V gene. The CDR3 DNA follows: TGCGCCAGCAGCCAGGGCCCTAATAGGAATCAGCCCCAGCATTTT. Protein: CASSQGPNRNQPQHF.

Worth noting for this clone: Other DNA sequences within the sample encode an identical CDR3. The chain employs TRBV7-2 and TRBJ2-1; D uncertain. The CDR3 has 12 residues. The V gene lost 2 bases and the J gene lost 8 bases, with 7 bases spanning the gap. The germline V gene has CDR1 SGHTA and CDR2 FQGNSA. The chain's CDR3 is CASSLLRDEQFF. The CDR3 DNA is TGTGCCAGCAGCTTATTAAGGGATGAGCAGTTCTTC. Variable domain in full (rest from reference TRBV7-2 and TRBJ2-1): GAGVSQSPSNKVTEKGKDVELRCDPISGHTALYWYRQSLGQGLEFLIYFQGNSAPDKSGLPSDRFSAERTGGSVSTLTIQRTQQEDSAVYLCASSLLRDEQFFGPGTRLTVL.

The gene calls are TRBV4-3 and TRBJ2-5; D may match TRBD1 or TRBD2 (5 bases each). CDR1 and CDR2 from the germline V gene are LGHNA and YSLEER. The CDR3 spans 18 residues. V was shortened by 1 base and J by 4 bases, with 22 bases between the two germline ends. CDR3 nucleotides: TGCGCCAGCAGCCAAGGGGGGATCGACAGATGCTGCCGAGAGACCCAGTACTTC. Protein sequence: CASSQGGIDRCCRETQYF.

The chain uses TRBV9 and TRBJ2-5; no reliable D call. Per germline, CDR1 SGDLS and CDR2 YYNGEE. Trimming cost V 3 bases and J 1 base, with 10 bases left between them. This CDR3 has 14 residues. As DNA, the CDR3 is TGTGCCAGCAGCGGCAGCGCTTCCCAAGAGACCCAGTACTTC. Translation gives CASSGSASQETQYF.

This sequence joins TRBV28 and TRBJ1-1, with D hard to call. V lost 5 bases, J lost 0 bases, and 13 bases lay in between. Germline CDR1 and CDR2: MDHEN and SYDVKM. The CDR3 is 15 amino acids. CDR3 sequence reads: CASSPPGGMNTEAFF. The CDR3 region has the DNA TGTGCCAGCAGTCCCCCGGGAGGGATGAACACTGAAGCTTTCTTT.

The CDR3 nucleotides read TGTGCCAGCAGCCATAGCGGGAGGCCACAGGGTATCGATACGCAGTATTTT. Amino acid sequence: CASSHSGRPQGIDTQYF. The chain joins TRBV9 to TRBJ2-3; 10 bases align to TRBD2. The V segment lost 4 bases and the J segment 6 bases; nucleotides outside the gene matches: 14. Germline V gene sequence: CDR1 SGDLS, CDR2 YYNGEE. The CDR3 has 17 amino acids.

The chain joins TRBV27 to TRBJ2-7; 7 nucleotides agree with TRBD2. In germline, CDR1 is MNHEY, CDR2 SMNVEV (reference sequence). CDR3 length equals 15 residues. Trimming at V came to 0 bases and at J to 2 bases, leaving 4 bases not matched to a gene. CDR3 amino acids: CASSLSSGPPYEQYF. DNA of the CDR3: TGTGCCAGCAGTTTATCTAGCGGGCCTCCCTACGAGCAGTACTTC.

The J gene is TRBJ2-3, the V gene TRBV5-4; D gene uncertain. Germline V gene lookup returns CDR1 SGHNT and CDR2 YYREEE (reference sequence). This CDR3 region has 16 residues. The ends were cut back, 0 bases at V and 1 base at J, with 12 bases in the middle. The CDR3 loop is CASSLGPRRGTDTQYF. CDR3 bases: TGTGCCAGCAGCTTGGGGCCTAGAAGGGGCACAGATACGCAGTATTTT.